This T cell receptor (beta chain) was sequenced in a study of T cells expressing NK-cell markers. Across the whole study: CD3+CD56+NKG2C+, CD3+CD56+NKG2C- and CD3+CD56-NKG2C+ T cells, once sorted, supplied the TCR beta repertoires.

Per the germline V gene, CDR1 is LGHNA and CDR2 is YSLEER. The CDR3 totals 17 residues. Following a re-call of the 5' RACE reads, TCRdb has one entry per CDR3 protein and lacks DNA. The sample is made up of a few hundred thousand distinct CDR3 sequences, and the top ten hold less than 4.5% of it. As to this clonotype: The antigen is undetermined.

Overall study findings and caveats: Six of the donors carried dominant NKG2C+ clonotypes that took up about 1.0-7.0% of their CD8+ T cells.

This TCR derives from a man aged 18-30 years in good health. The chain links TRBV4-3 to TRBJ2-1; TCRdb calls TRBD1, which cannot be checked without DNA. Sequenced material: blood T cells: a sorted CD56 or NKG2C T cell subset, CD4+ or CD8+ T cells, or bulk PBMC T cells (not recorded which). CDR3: CASSQEPHGGGYNEQFF.